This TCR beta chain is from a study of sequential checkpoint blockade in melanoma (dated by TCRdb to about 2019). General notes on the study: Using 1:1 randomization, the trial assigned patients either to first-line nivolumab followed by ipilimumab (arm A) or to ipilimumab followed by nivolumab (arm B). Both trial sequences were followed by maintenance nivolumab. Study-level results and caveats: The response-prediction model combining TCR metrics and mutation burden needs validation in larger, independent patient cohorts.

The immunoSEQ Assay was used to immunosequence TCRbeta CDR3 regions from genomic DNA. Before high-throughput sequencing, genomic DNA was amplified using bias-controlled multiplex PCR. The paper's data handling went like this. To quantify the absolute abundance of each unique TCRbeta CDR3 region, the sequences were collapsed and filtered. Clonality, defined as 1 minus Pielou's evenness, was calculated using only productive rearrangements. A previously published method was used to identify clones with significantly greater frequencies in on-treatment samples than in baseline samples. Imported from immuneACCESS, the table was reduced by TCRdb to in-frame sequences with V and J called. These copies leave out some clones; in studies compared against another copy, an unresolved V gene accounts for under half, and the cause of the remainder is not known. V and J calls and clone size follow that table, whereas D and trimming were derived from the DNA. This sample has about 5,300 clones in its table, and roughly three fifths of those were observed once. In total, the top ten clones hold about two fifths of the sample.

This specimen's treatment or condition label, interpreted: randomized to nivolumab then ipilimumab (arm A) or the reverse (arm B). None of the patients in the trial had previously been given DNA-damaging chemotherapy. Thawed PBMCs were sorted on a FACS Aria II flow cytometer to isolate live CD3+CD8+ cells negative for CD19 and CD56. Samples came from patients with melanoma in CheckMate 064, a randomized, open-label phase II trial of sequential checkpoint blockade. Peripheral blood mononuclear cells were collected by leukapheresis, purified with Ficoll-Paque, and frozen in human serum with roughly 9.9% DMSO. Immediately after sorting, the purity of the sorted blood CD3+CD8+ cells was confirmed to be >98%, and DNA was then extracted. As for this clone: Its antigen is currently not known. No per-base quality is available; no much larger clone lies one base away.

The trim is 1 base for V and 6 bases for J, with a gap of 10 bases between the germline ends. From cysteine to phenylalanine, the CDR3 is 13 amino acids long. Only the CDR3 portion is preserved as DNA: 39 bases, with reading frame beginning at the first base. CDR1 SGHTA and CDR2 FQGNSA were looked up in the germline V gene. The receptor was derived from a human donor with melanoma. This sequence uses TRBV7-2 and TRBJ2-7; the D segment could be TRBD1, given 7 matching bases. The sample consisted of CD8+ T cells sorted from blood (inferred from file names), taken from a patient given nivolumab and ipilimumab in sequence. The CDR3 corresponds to CASSLGQGGEQYF. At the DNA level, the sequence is TGTGCCAGCAGCTTAGGACAGGGAGGCGAGCAGTACTTC.